Presented here are 30 T cell receptor beta chains from one specimen sequenced in a study of shared clonotypes between healthy human individuals. Profiling relied on immunoSEQ multiplex PCR, and the TCRdb table lists in-frame clones only, not all of them. There are just under 350,000 clones in the sample; about 73% occur only once, and 8% to 13% lies in the top ten. Sequencing was carried out using memory CD4+ T cells sorted from blood. Specified subset: CD45RA-negative fraction. The receptors here all came from a man between 25 and 39 years old in good health.

Here the CDR3 DNA reads TGTGCCAGCAGTAGGTTCAGCTCCTACGAGCAGTACTTC. It specifies CASSRFSSYEQYF. The chain uses TRBV6-5 and TRBJ2-7; no definite D call. CDR1 and CDR2 (germline): MNHEY, SVGAGI. Trimming shortened V by 5 bases and J by 0 bases, and 8 bases separated the two germline ends. The CDR3 is 13 amino acids.

This clone counts as medium-sized. This sequence joins TRBV7-8 and TRBJ1-1; D is undetermined. Between the trimmed V and J ends, which lost 5 bases and 4 bases, there was a span of 14 bases. In germline, CDR1 is SGHVS, CDR2 FQNEAQ. This CDR3 region has 14 residues. CDR3 in DNA: TGTGCCAGCAGCGAAATCGCGGGGTCCACTGAAGCTTTCTTT. Its protein is CASSEIAGSTEAFF.

The chain has TRBV5-1 and TRBJ2-7, with D uncertain. CDR3 length: 16 amino acids. The V end lost 0 bases, the J end lost 3 bases, and 16 bases lay between the germline ends. Germline V gene sequence: CDR1 SGHRS, CDR2 YFSETQ. The chain's CDR3 is CASSLGPPGLSYEQYF. The CDR3 DNA sequence: TGCGCCAGCAGCTTGGGACCGCCAGGTCTGAGCTACGAGCAGTACTTC.

The chain combines TRBV27 with TRBJ2-1; perhaps TRBD1 as D (5 bases). Trimming cost V 5 bases and J 2 bases, with 10 bases left between them. The germline V gene has CDR1 MNHEY and CDR2 SMNVEV (reference sequence). The CDR3 consists of 14 residues. Written as DNA, the CDR3 is TGTGCCAGCAGTCCATTGACAGCCTACAATGAGCAGTTCTTC. Its translation is CASSPLTAYNEQFF.

The chain joins TRBV6-5 to TRBJ2-7; D may be TRBD1 or TRBD2 (5 bases each). The CDR3 length is 15 residues. CDR1 and CDR2 from the germline V gene are MNHEY and SVGAGI. V shed 6 bases and J shed 4 bases, with 19 bases lying between them. The CDR3 here is CASRRTEGLGYEQYF. The CDR3, as DNA: TGTGCCAGCAGGAGAACCGAGGGGCTTGGGTACGAGCAGTACTTC.

The V gene is TRBV14, the J gene TRBJ1-4, with unresolved D. The V end was cut by 4 bases, the J end by 8 bases, with 11 bases between. Germline CDR1 reads SGHDN; CDR2 reads FVKESK. The CDR3 consists of 13 residues. CDR3 loop: CASSRGRPEKLFF. The CDR3 DNA sequence: TGTGCCAGCAGCCGAGGACGTCCCGAAAAACTGTTTTTT.

As concerns this clone: Other DNA sequences from this sample encode an identical CDR3 as well. The rearrangement joins TRBV18 to TRBJ2-7; D remains ambiguous. The V gene lost 3 bases and the J gene lost 0 bases, with 6 bases spanning the gap. Germline values: CDR1 KGHSH, CDR2 LQKENI. The CDR3 loop spans 13 amino acids. The CDR3, as DNA: TGTGCCAGCTCACCGGGCGGCTCCTACGAGCAGTACTTC. Translated, it gives CASSPGGSYEQYF.

The rearrangement joins TRBV7-2 to TRBJ1-2; D is possibly TRBD1 (5 bases). From germline, CDR1 is SGHTA and CDR2 FQGNSA. Trimming took 1 base from V and 7 from J, leaving 13 bases between them. The CDR3 has 14 amino acids. CDR3: CASSLVGEGAGYTF. The CDR3 DNA follows: TGTGCCAGCAGCTTAGTCGGGGAAGGGGCTGGCTACACCTTC.

This sequence joins TRBV11-2 and TRBJ2-1; D might be TRBD1 (6 bases). Germline CDR1 SGHAT, CDR2 FQNNGV. This CDR3 has 17 residues. V was cut by 4 bases and J by 1 base, with 17 bases left in between. The CDR3 here is CASSSLRGQISYNEQFF. The CDR3 DNA reads as TGTGCCAGCAGCTCCCTCCGTGGACAGATATCCTACAATGAGCAGTTCTTC.

This clone occurred many times. CDR3: CASSLSAGQAPYTEAFF. The CDR3 bases are TGTGCCAGCAGCTTATCCGCGGGGCAGGCCCCGTACACTGAAGCTTTCTTT. The V call is TRBV11-2, the J call TRBJ1-1; maybe TRBD1 (5 bases). V was shortened by 2 bases and J by 3 bases, with 19 bases between the two germline ends. The CDR3 has 17 amino acids. Germline V gives CDR1 SGHAT, CDR2 FQNNGV.

The chain has TRBV4-1 and TRBJ2-2; D is possibly TRBD1 (6 bases). Trimming took off 4 bases at V and 3 bases at J, with 18 bases between the two ends. The CDR3 runs to 17 residues. Germline CDR1 reads MGHRA; CDR2 reads YSYEKL. CDR3 residues: CASSRIKGVDYTGELFF. The DNA for the CDR3 is TGCGCCAGCAGCCGTATAAAGGGGGTAGACTACACCGGGGAGCTGTTTTTT.

This sequence joins TRBV2 and TRBJ2-2; D ambiguous. The CDR3 length is 16 residues. The V end lost 5 bases, the J end lost 0 bases, and 13 bases lay between the germline ends. Germline V gives CDR1 SNHLY, CDR2 FYNNEI. The CDR3 spells CASSFEIIANTGELFF. CDR3 nucleotides: TGTGCCAGCAGTTTTGAGATCATTGCGAACACCGGGGAGCTGTTTTTT.

The V gene is TRBV11-3, the J gene TRBJ2-1; 7 bases fit TRBD1. This CDR3 region has 16 residues. The junction had 14 bases not matched to a gene; V was cut back by 5 bases and J by 7 bases. Germline V gene sequence: CDR1 SGHNT, CDR2 YENEEA. CDR3 residues: CASSITTGWVDNEQFF. The CDR3 DNA reads TGTGCCAGCAGCATCACGACAGGGTGGGTGGATAATGAGCAGTTCTTC.

The chain is built from TRBV4-1 and TRBJ2-1; the D call may be TRBD1 or TRBD2 (5 bases each). V lost 5 bases to trimming and J lost 0 bases, with 11 bases between them. The CDR3 loop spans 15 amino acids. Germline loops: CDR1 MGHRA, CDR2 YSYEKL. CDR3 sequence (DNA): TGCGCCAGCAGCGGGGACCGAGACTCCTACAATGAGCAGTTCTTC. It translates to CASSGDRDSYNEQFF.

The table lists this clone with a few counts. The rearrangement uses TRBV11-2 and TRBJ2-3; D gene unclear. The V and J ends lost 2 bases and 4 bases respectively, with 10 bases between them. Per germline, CDR1 SGHAT and CDR2 FQNNGV. CDR3 length: 14 amino acids. The CDR3 DNA reads TGTGCCAGCAGCTTAACCTCCGGCCCAGATACGCAGTATTTT. Protein: CASSLTSGPDTQYF.

Only one count was recorded for this clone. The sample has other DNA sequences that encode this CDR3 too. The gene calls are TRBV7-9 and TRBJ2-2; D uncertain. CDR3 size: 14 residues. Trimming took off 0 bases at V and 2 bases at J, with 4 bases between the two ends. The germline gives CDR1 SEHNR, CDR2 FQNEAQ (reference sequence). The CDR3 here is CASSLADNTGELFF. CDR3 nucleotide sequence: TGTGCCAGCAGCTTAGCGGACAACACCGGGGAGCTGTTTTTT.

CDR3 sequence reads: CASSQDLVADTQYF. Here the CDR3 DNA reads TGCGCCAGCAGCCAAGATTTGGTAGCAGATACGCAGTATTTT. V usage is TRBV4-1 and J usage is TRBJ2-3; D is unclear. V was clipped by 0 bases and J by 4 bases, with 8 bases between them. Germline values: CDR1 MGHRA, CDR2 YSYEKL. The CDR3 is 14 residues long.

The chain links TRBV4-1 to TRBJ1-2, with 7 bases matching TRBD1. The trim removed 1 base at V and 5 bases at J, leaving 4 bases unmatched. The germline V gene encodes CDR1 MGHRA and CDR2 YSYEKL. The CDR3 runs 14 residues. CDR3 nucleotide sequence: TGCGCCAGCAGCCAAGTGACAGGGCTATATGGCTACACCTTC. Protein: CASSQVTGLYGYTF.

The rearrangement links TRBV11-2 to TRBJ2-1, with a weak D call TRBD2 (5 bases). Germline-derived CDR1 and CDR2 are SGHAT and FQNNGV. There are 14 residues in the CDR3. Trimming shortened V by 5 bases and J by 9 bases, and 17 bases separated the two germline ends. CDR3 amino acids: CASSPRLGESEQFF. CDR3 coding DNA: TGTGCCAGCAGCCCACGCCTCGGGGAGAGTGAGCAGTTCTTC.

The chain recombines TRBV6-6 with TRBJ1-1; D not resolved. The germline V gene encodes CDR1 MNHNY and CDR2 SVGAGI (reference sequence). The CDR3 has 12 amino acids. Trimming stripped 6 bases from V and 4 bases from J, with 9 bases between. The CDR3 DNA reads as TGTGCCAGCAGCCATCGGTCCACTGAAGCTTTCTTT. As protein: CASSHRSTEAFF.

The chain uses TRBV18 and TRBJ1-2; 8 nucleotides align to TRBD1. Germline CDR1 and CDR2: KGHSH and LQKENI. The V segment lost 3 bases and the J segment 4 bases; nucleotides outside the gene matches: 7. This CDR3 contains 15 residues. As DNA, the CDR3 is TGTGCCAGCTCACCTCCGGACAGGGATTTCTATGGCTACACCTTC. Translating gives CASSPPDRDFYGYTF.

The chain has TRBV10-1 and TRBJ1-2; D remains unclear. The V gene lost 3 bases and the J gene lost 4 bases, with 9 bases spanning the gap. Germline lookup yields CDR1 WNHNN and CDR2 SYGVQD (reference sequence). The CDR3 is 13 amino acids. The CDR3 sequence is CASSDGRVYGYTF. In DNA, the CDR3 is TGCGCCAGCAGTGATGGGAGGGTCTATGGCTACACCTTC.

V usage is TRBV5-1 and J usage is TRBJ2-1; the D gene is possibly TRBD1 (5 bases). The V gene's germline CDR1 is SGHRS and CDR2 YFSETQ. CDR3 size: 14 residues. Trimming stripped 4 bases from V and 4 bases from J, with 12 bases between. CDR3 DNA sequence: TGCGCCAGCAGCCTTGGGGCTAGTTACAATGAGCAGTTCTTC. Its protein is CASSLGASYNEQFF.

V gene TRBV7-9 combines with J gene TRBJ1-1, with D possibly matching TRBD1 (6 bases). V was cut by 5 bases and J by 1 base, with 14 bases left in between. The CDR3 consists of 15 residues. CDR1 and CDR2 from the germline V gene are SEHNR and FQNEAQ (reference sequence). The DNA of the CDR3 is TGTGCCAGCAGCCTACTACAGGGATGGAACACTGAAGCTTTCTTT. This gives the protein CASSLLQGWNTEAFF.

J is TRBJ1-3 and V is TRBV30; no firm D call. CDR1 and CDR2 (germline): GTSNPN, SVGIG (reference sequence). This CDR3 is built from 14 residues. The V gene lost 1 base and the J gene lost 0 bases, with 7 bases spanning the gap. The CDR3 DNA is TGTGCCTGGAGTGCATTACGCTCTGGAAACACCATATATTTT. This codes for CAWSALRSGNTIYF.

This clone was found a few times. The chain uses TRBV10-1 and TRBJ1-1; D unresolved. Trimming pared 4 bases from V and 1 base from J, leaving 7 bases between. CDR3 length: 13 residues. Germline CDR1 reads WNHNN; CDR2 reads SYGVQD (reference sequence). Here the CDR3 reads CASSVSANTEAFF. Written as DNA, the CDR3 is TGCGCCAGCAGTGTCTCAGCGAACACTGAAGCTTTCTTT.

The chain recombines TRBV5-1 with TRBJ2-5, with D perhaps matching TRBD1 (6 bases). CDR3 size: 14 residues. Trimming removed 2 bases from V and 2 bases from J, with 10 bases in between. Germline CDR1 and CDR2: SGHRS and YFSETQ. The CDR3 region is CASSLTGWQETQYF. The CDR3 DNA reads TGCGCCAGCAGCTTAACAGGGTGGCAAGAGACCCAGTACTTC.

The chain recombines TRBV7-9 with TRBJ2-7; TRBD2 matches 11 bases. The germline CDR1 and CDR2 sequences are SEHNR and FQNEAQ (reference sequence). The CDR3 is 17 residues long. Trimming at V came to 5 bases and at J to 5 bases, leaving 14 bases not matched to a gene. CDR3 coding DNA: TGTGCCAGCAGCCCTCGGGGAGCTCGACTAGCGGGGCACGAGCAGTACTTC. It encodes CASSPRGARLAGHEQYF.

This clone was detected once. This rearrangement joins TRBV13 to TRBJ2-1, with D perhaps being TRBD1 or TRBD2 (6 bases each). Looked up from germline, CDR1 is PRHDT and CDR2 is FYEKMQ (reference sequence). Deletions cut 2 bases from V and 3 bases from J, with 14 bases between. The CDR3 is 16 amino acids. The CDR3 protein is CASSLRGPPSYNEQFF. DNA of the CDR3: TGTGCCAGCAGCTTACGGGGGCCACCGAGCTACAATGAGCAGTTCTTC. Supplemented by reference TRBV13 and TRBJ2-1, the full variable domain reads AAGVIQSPRHLIKEKRETATLKCYPIPRHDTVYWYQQGPGQDPQFLISFYEKMQSDKGSIPDRFSAQQFSDYHSELNMSSLELGDSALYFCASSLRGPPSYNEQFFGPGTRLTVL.

This clone showed up just a few times. The V and J genes are TRBV5-1 and TRBJ2-7, with 12 bases fitting TRBD1. This CDR3 comprises 16 residues. Trimming removed 4 bases from V and 5 bases from J; junction bases left unmatched: 10. Germline CDR1 reads SGHRS; CDR2 reads YFSETQ. CDR3 DNA sequence: TGCGCCAGCAGCAGCCCCCGGGACAGGGGGCAAGACGAGCAGTACTTC. Amino acid sequence: CASSSPRDRGQDEQYF.